One and the same sample provided the 7 T cell receptor beta chains below, sequenced in a study of cytomegalovirus exposure and HLA in healthy donors. The table came from immunoSEQ multiplex PCR; TCRdb's copy has only in-frame clones and leaves some out. Of roughly 70,000 clones listed, 90% to 95% were seen once; the top ten hold roughly 1.6%. The sample taken for sequencing was PBMCs. Receptors originate from a man younger than 35 in good health and CMV-seropositive.

The chain has TRBV30 and TRBJ1-1; D is possibly TRBD1 (5 bases). Deletions cut 0 bases from V and 4 bases from J, with 9 bases between. This CDR3 region has 13 residues. Germline-derived CDR1 and CDR2 are GTSNPN and SVGIG (reference sequence). CDR3 DNA sequence: TGTGCCTGGAGTGTCGGGAGGGGCACTGAAGCTTTCTTT. This translates into CAWSVGRGTEAFF. The whole variable domain, remainder taken from reference TRBV30 and TRBJ1-1, is SQTIHQWPATLVQPVGSPLSLECTVEGTSNPNLYWYRQAAGRGLQLLFYSVGIGQISSEVPQNLSASRPQDRQFILSSKKLLLSDSGFYLCAWSVGRGTEAFFGQGTRLTVV.

The gene calls are TRBV30 and TRBJ2-7; D not resolved. The CDR3 runs 13 residues. Trimming cost V 2 bases and J 0 bases, with 8 bases left between them. Germline assignment: CDR1 GTSNPN and CDR2 SVGIG (reference sequence). CDR3 DNA sequence: TGTGCCTGGAGTTCTCCCCGCTCCTACGAGCAGTACTTC. Residues: CAWSSPRSYEQYF.

CDR3 nucleotide sequence: TGTGCCAGCCGGGGGGGAACTGGGGCCAACGTCCTGACTTTC. The encoded protein is CASRGGTGANVLTF. This chain connects TRBV2 to TRBJ2-6; 8 nucleotides agree with TRBD2. The CDR3 runs 14 residues. J gave up 2 bases and V 8 bases, and 2 bases lay outside the gene matches. Per the germline V gene, CDR1 is SNHLY and CDR2 is FYNNEI.

The V call is TRBV18, the J call TRBJ2-6, with D possibly TRBD2 on 6 matching bases. The CDR3 loop spans 18 amino acids. Trimming took off 3 bases at V and 0 bases at J, with 15 bases between the two ends. Germline lookup yields CDR1 KGHSH and CDR2 LQKENI. Here the CDR3 DNA reads TGTGCCAGCTCACCCCCGGCGGGATTATCCTCTGGGGCCAACGTCCTGACTTTC. Translated: CASSPPAGLSSGANVLTF.

The rearrangement joins TRBV27 to TRBJ2-7, with a possible D match to TRBD1 (5 bases). Germline-derived CDR1 and CDR2 are MNHEY and SMNVEV (reference sequence). This CDR3 contains 16 residues. V shed 2 bases and J shed 5 bases, with 19 bases lying between them. The CDR3 loop reads CASSLEFLGPSNEQYF. CDR3 bases: TGTGCCAGCAGTTTAGAATTTTTGGGGCCCTCTAACGAGCAGTACTTC.

This sequence joins TRBV5-4 and TRBJ1-2; 9 bases fit TRBD1. CDR3 size: 13 residues. Trimming removed 2 bases from V and 6 bases from J; junction bases left unmatched: 2. Germline CDR1 SGHNT, CDR2 YYREEE (reference sequence). CDR3: CASSFGTGNGYTF. The CDR3 bases are TGTGCCAGCAGCTTTGGGACAGGGAATGGCTACACCTTC.

This chain joins TRBV28 and TRBJ2-7; a weak D match, TRBD1 (5 bases). Germline assignment: CDR1 MDHEN and CDR2 SYDVKM. V lost 3 bases and J 6 bases, leaving 21 bases between the germline ends. The CDR3 runs 16 residues. CDR3 in amino acids: CASSLPSARAWSEQYF. CDR3 in DNA: TGTGCCAGCAGTTTGCCCTCCGCCAGGGCATGGTCCGAGCAGTACTTC.